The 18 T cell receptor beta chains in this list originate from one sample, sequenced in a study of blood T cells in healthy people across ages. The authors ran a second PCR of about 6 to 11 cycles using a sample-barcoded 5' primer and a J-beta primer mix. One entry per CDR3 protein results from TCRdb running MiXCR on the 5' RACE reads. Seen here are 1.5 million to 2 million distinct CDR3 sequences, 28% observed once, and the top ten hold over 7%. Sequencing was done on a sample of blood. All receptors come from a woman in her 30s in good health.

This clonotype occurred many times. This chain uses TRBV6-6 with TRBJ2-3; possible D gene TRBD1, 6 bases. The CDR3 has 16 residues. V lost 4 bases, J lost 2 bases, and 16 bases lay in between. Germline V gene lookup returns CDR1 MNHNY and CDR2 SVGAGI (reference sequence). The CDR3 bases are TGTGCCAGCAGTTTCCCGACGACAGGAGTCACAGATACGCAGTATTTT. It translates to CASSFPTTGVTDTQYF.

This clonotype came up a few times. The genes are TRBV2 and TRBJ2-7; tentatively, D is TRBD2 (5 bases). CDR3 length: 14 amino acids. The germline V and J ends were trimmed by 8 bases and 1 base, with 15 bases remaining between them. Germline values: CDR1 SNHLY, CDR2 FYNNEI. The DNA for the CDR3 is TGTGCCAGCCTTGTCGGAGGTGATTCCTACGAGCAGTACTTC. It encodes CASLVGGDSYEQYF.

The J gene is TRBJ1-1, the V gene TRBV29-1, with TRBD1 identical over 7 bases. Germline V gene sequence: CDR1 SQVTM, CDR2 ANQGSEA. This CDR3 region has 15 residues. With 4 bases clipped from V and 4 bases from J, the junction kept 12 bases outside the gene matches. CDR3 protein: CSVGRLDREGTEAFF. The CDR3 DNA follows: TGCAGCGTTGGTCGGCTAGACAGGGAAGGCACTGAAGCTTTCTTT.

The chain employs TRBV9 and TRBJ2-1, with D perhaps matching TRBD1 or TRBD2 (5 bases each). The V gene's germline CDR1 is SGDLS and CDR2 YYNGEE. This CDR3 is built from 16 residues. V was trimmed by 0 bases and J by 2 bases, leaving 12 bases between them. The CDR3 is CASSVDGTDTYNEQFF. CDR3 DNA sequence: TGTGCCAGCAGCGTAGACGGGACGGATACCTACAATGAGCAGTTCTTC. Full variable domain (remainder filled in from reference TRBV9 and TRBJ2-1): DSGVTQTPKHLITATGQRVTLRCSPRSGDLSVYWYQQSLDQGLQFLIQYYNGEERAKGNILERFSAQQFPDLHSELNLSSLELGDSALYFCASSVDGTDTYNEQFFGPGTRLTVL.

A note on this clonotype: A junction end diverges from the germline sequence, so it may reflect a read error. CDR3 nucleotides: TGTGCCGGCAGTCTAGGGGTGATTGCCTACGAGCAGTACTTC. Protein: CAGSLGVIAYEQYF. The J gene is TRBJ2-7, the V gene TRBV3-1; D possibly corresponds to TRBD1 (5 bases). The V gene's germline CDR1 is LGHDT and CDR2 YNNKEL (reference sequence). CDR3 size: 14 residues.

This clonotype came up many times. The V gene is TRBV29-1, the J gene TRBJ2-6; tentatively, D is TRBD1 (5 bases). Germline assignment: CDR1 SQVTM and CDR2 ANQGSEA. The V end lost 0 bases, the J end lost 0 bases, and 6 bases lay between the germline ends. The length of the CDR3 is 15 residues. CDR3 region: CSVEDDSSGANVLTF. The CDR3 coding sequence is TGCAGCGTTGAAGATGACAGCTCTGGGGCCAACGTCCTGACTTTC. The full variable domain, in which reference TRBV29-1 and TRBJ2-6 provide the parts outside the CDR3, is SAVISQKPSRDICQRGTSLTIQCQVDSQVTMMFWYRQQPGQSLTLIATANQGSEATYESGFVIDKFPISRPNLTFSTLTVSNMSPEDSSIYLCSVEDDSSGANVLTFGAGSRLTVL.

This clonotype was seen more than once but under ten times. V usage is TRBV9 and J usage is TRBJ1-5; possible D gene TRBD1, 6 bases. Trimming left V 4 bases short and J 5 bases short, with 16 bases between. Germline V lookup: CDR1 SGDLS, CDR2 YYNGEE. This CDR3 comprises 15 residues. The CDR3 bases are TGTGCCAGCAGCCCTCACAGGGATCCGGATCAGCCCCAGCATTTT. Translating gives CASSPHRDPDQPQHF.

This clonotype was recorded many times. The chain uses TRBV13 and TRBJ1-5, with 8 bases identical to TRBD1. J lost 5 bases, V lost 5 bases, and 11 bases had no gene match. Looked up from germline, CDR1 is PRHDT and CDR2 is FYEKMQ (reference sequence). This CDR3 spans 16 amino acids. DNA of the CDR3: TGTGCCAGCAGCCTAAGCAGGGGGCGGTCAGATCAGCCCCAGCATTTT. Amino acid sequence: CASSLSRGRSDQPQHF.

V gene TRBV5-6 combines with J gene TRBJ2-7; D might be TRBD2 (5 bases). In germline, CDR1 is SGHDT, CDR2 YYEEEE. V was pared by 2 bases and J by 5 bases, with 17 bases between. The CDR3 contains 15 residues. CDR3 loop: CASSLSLGVLHEQYF. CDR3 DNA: TGTGCCAGCAGCTTATCCCTCGGGGTCCTGCACGAGCAGTACTTC.

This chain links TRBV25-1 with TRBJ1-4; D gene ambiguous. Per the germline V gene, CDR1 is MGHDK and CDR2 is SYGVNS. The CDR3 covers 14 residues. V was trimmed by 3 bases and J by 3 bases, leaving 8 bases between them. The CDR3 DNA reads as TGTGCCAGCAGTGACACCGGGCCTAATGAAAAACTGTTTTTT. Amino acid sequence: CASSDTGPNEKLFF.

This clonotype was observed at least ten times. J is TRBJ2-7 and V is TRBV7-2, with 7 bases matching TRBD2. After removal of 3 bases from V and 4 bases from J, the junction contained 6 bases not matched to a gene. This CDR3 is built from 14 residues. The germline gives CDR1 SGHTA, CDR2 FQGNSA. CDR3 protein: CASSFGGSTYEQYF. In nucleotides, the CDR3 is TGTGCCAGCAGCTTCGGGGGGAGCACTTACGAGCAGTACTTC.

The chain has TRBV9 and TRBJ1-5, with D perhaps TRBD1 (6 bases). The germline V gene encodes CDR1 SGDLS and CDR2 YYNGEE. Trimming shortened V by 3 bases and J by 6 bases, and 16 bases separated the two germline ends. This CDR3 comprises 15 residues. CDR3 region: CASSGLDSPGQPQHF. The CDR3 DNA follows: TGTGCCAGCAGCGGCCTGGACAGCCCGGGTCAGCCCCAGCATTTT.

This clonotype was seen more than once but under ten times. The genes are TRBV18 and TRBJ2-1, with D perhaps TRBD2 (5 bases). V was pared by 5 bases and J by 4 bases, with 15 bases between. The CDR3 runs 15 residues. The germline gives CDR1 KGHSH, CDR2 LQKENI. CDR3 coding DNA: TGTGCCAGCTCAGCGCCCGGAGAGGGATACAATGAGCAGTTCTTC. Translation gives CASSAPGEGYNEQFF.

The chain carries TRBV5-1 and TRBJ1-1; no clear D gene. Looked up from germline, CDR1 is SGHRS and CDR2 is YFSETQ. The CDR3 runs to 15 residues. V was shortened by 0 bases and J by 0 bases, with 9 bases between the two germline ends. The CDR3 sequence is CASSLVVSMNTEAFF. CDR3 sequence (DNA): TGCGCCAGCAGCTTGGTCGTCTCAATGAACACTGAAGCTTTCTTT.

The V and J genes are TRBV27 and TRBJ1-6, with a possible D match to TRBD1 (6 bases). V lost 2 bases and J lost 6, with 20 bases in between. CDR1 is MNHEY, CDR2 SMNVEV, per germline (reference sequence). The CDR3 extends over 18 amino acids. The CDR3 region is CASSLMAPGEGTNSPLHF. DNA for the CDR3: TGTGCCAGCAGTTTAATGGCTCCAGGGGAGGGGACTAATTCACCCCTCCACTTT.

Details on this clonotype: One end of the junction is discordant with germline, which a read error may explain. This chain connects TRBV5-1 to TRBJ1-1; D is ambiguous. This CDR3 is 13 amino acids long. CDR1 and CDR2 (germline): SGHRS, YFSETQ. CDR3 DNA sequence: TGCGCCAGCAGCTTTGGCAGGAACATTGAAGCTTTCTTT. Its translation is CASSFGRNIEAFF. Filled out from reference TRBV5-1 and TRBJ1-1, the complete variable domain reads KAGVTQTPRYLIKTRGQQVTLSCSPISGHRSVSWYQQTPGQGLQFLFEYFSETQRNKGNFPGRFSGRQFSNSRSEMNVSTLELGDSALYLCASSFGRNIEAFFGQGTRLTVV.

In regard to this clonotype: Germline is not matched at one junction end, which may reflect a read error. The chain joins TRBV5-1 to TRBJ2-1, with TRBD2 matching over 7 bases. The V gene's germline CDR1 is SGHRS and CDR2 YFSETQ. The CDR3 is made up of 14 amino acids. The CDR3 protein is CASSLGRTSNEQFF. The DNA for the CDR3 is TGCGCCAGCAGTTTGGGTAGGACTAGCAATGAGCAGTTCTTC.

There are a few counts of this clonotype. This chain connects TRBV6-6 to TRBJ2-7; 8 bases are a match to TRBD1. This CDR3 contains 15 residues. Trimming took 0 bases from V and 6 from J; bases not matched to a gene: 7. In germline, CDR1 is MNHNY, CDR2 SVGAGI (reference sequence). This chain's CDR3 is CASSYSDRGVGEQYF. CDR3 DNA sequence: TGTGCCAGCAGTTACTCCGACAGGGGTGTAGGCGAGCAGTACTTC.